There are many counts of the clone carrying this TCR beta chain. What it binds is unknown. The CDR3 totals 14 residues. V lost 11 bases to trimming and J lost 1 base, with 12 bases between them. Germline assignment: CDR1 ENHRY and CDR2 SYGVKD. This sample is part of a study of blood T cells in healthy people across ages. Findings and limits, study-wide: Long-lived donors had more naive CD4+ cells and higher diversity than aged donors.

A J-beta primer mix and a sample-barcoded 5' primer were used in a second PCR of roughly 7 to 12 cycles. Researchers report that each sample yielded at least 3 million CDR3-containing paired-end reads. Via MiXCR, TCRdb re-called the 5' RACE reads, giving one row per CDR3 protein. Here the sample spans some 880,000 distinct CDR3 sequences, 36% being singletons. Every donor contributed around 10 milliliters of peripheral blood by blood draw. The chain recombines TRBV10-3 with TRBJ2-6; D may be TRBD1 (6 bases). This clonotype was sampled from a man younger than 35 in good health. Input material: blood. The DNA of the CDR3 is TGTGCCGCCACAGACAGGTCTGGGGCCAACGTCCTGACTTTC. Residues: CAATDRSGANVLTF.